This is a list of T cell receptor beta chains from one sample in a study of cytomegalovirus exposure and HLA in healthy donors. Sequenced by immunoSEQ multiplex PCR; TCRdb stores in-frame clones only, minus some. The table includes approximately 190,000 clones, 75% to 90% detected once. Sequences were obtained from PBMCs. These receptors all stem from a man in his forties in good health and CMV-seropositive. Both conserved end residues are part of each CDR3. D genes are given only for firm matches. Size is stated for part of the rows, as once, few or many counts, or as a class when the clone is expanded.

d_gene: TRBD2; v_gene: TRBV11-2; j_gene: TRBJ2-5; abundance: .; CDR3aa: CASSGGRETQYF; CDR3nt: TGTGCCAGCTCGGGGGGGCGAGAGACCCAGTACTTC
d_gene: TRBD2; v_gene: TRBV11-3; j_gene: TRBJ2-3; abundance: once; CDR3aa: CASLRSLAGSTDTQYF; CDR3nt: TGTGCCAGCCTGAGATCATTAGCGGGGAGCACAGATACGCAGTATTTT
d_gene: .; v_gene: TRBV25-1; j_gene: TRBJ2-7; abundance: .; CDR3aa: CASTRKGKYEQYF; CDR3nt: TGTGCCAGCACCCGAAAGGGGAAGTACGAGCAGTACTTC
d_gene: .; v_gene: TRBV6-5; j_gene: TRBJ1-2; abundance: .; CDR3aa: CASSYWTDANYGYTF; CDR3nt: TGTGCCAGCAGTTACTGGACAGATGCTAACTATGGCTACACCTTC
d_gene: .; v_gene: TRBV4-3; j_gene: TRBJ1-5; abundance: few; CDR3aa: CASSQDRGDNQPQHF; CDR3nt: TGCGCCAGCAGCCAAGATCGGGGGGACAATCAGCCCCAGCATTTT
d_gene: .; v_gene: TRBV29-1; j_gene: TRBJ1-1; abundance: .; CDR3aa: CSVEPRQLNTEAFF; CDR3nt: TGCAGCGTTGAACCCAGGCAGCTGAACACTGAAGCTTTCTTT
d_gene: TRBD1; v_gene: TRBV10-3; j_gene: TRBJ1-3; abundance: .; CDR3aa: CAISILQGSAAGNTIYF; CDR3nt: TGTGCCATCAGCATATTACAGGGGTCCGCGGCGGGAAACACCATATATTTT
d_gene: TRBD1; v_gene: TRBV6-1; j_gene: TRBJ1-3; abundance: .; CDR3aa: CASTWDRGSAYF; CDR3nt: TGTGCCAGCACCTGGGACAGGGGGTCTGCATATTTT
d_gene: .; v_gene: TRBV6-5; j_gene: TRBJ2-7; abundance: .; CDR3aa: CASTPRAGPYEQYF; CDR3nt: TGTGCCAGCACCCCCCGGGCAGGGCCCTACGAGCAGTACTTC
d_gene: .; v_gene: TRBV5-1; j_gene: TRBJ1-4; abundance: .; CDR3aa: CASSLGHPNEKLFF; CDR3nt: TGCGCCAGCAGTTTGGGACATCCTAATGAAAAACTGTTTTTT
d_gene: TRBD1; v_gene: TRBV19; j_gene: TRBJ2-1; abundance: .; CDR3aa: CASSIQDRASYNEQFF; CDR3nt: TGTGCCAGTAGTATTCAGGACAGGGCGAGTTACAATGAGCAGTTCTTC
d_gene: .; v_gene: TRBV5-1; j_gene: TRBJ2-7; abundance: once; CDR3aa: CASSLDRDTFYEQYF; CDR3nt: TGCGCCAGCAGCTTGGATCGGGACACCTTCTACGAGCAGTACTTC
d_gene: .; v_gene: TRBV29-1; j_gene: TRBJ1-1; abundance: .; CDR3aa: CSVQGMNTEAFF; CDR3nt: TGCAGCGTTCAGGGGATGAACACTGAAGCTTTCTTT
d_gene: TRBD1; v_gene: TRBV27; j_gene: TRBJ2-7; abundance: once; CDR3aa: CASRAWTGYEQYF; CDR3nt: TGTGCCAGCAGGGCCTGGACAGGGTACGAGCAGTACTTC
d_gene: .; v_gene: TRBV29-1; j_gene: TRBJ2-1; abundance: .; CDR3aa: CSVEKLNNEQFF; CDR3nt: TGCAGCGTTGAAAAGCTCAACAATGAGCAGTTCTTC
d_gene: TRBD1; v_gene: TRBV6-5; j_gene: TRBJ1-5; abundance: .; CDR3aa: CASRGTGGAGRAQHF; CDR3nt: TGTGCCAGCAGGGGGACAGGGGGTGCGGGTAGGGCCCAGCATTTT
d_gene: .; v_gene: TRBV4-2; j_gene: TRBJ1-1; abundance: .; CDR3aa: CATRAGGHTEAFF; CDR3nt: TGTGCCACCCGGGCGGGGGGCCACACTGAAGCTTTCTTT
d_gene: TRBD1; v_gene: TRBV9; j_gene: TRBJ1-1; abundance: .; CDR3aa: CASSVAGTGALNTEAFF; CDR3nt: TGTGCCAGCAGCGTTGCCGGGACAGGGGCTCTGAACACTGAAGCTTTCTTT
d_gene: .; v_gene: TRBV2; j_gene: TRBJ1-4; abundance: .; CDR3aa: CASTTNEKLFF; CDR3nt: TGTGCCAGTACAACTAATGAAAAACTGTTTTTT
d_gene: TRBD2; v_gene: TRBV25-1; j_gene: TRBJ2-7; abundance: .; CDR3aa: CASSTSGFEQYF; CDR3nt: TGTGCCAGCAGTACTAGCGGGTTCGAGCAGTACTTC
d_gene: .; v_gene: TRBV6-5; j_gene: TRBJ2-1; abundance: .; CDR3aa: CASSYSRGNEQFF; CDR3nt: TGTGCCAGCAGTTACTCCCGGGGTAATGAGCAGTTCTTC